One sample yielded the 31 T cell receptor beta chains listed below, sequenced in a study of control samples from healthy donors and cancer patients (dated by TCRdb to 2019 to 2021). Libraries were constructed by the immunoSEQ multiplex PCR assay. In TCRdb, the immuneACCESS table is reduced to in-frame sequences with V and J assigned. These tables do not hold every clone; where another copy was compared, an unresolved V gene accounts for under half, and the others remain unexplained. The sample table holds 100,000 to 150,000 clones, of which about 93% were seen once. 2.5% to 3% of the sample is held by the ten biggest clonotypes. Sequenced material: blood. Every receptor here comes from a man aged 35 to 55 in good health.

The V and J genes are TRBV20-1 and TRBJ1-5; D perhaps matches TRBD1 (5 bases). V was trimmed by 3 bases and J by 2 bases, leaving 11 bases between them. The CDR3 consists of 14 residues. Looked up from germline, CDR1 is DFQATT and CDR2 is SNEGSKA (reference sequence). As DNA, the CDR3 is TGCAGTGCTAGTTCAGGGTGGGGCAATCAGCCCCAGCATTTT. It specifies CSASSGWGNQPQHF.

The rearrangement joins TRBV11-3 to TRBJ2-7, with TRBD1 as a possible D gene (6 bases). The CDR3 totals 14 residues. CDR1 is SGHNT, CDR2 YENEEA, per germline. V was pared by 1 base and J by 5 bases, with 12 bases between. The CDR3 DNA follows: TGTGCCAGCAGCTTAGGGAACAGACAGGACGAGCAGTACTTC. It is translated as CASSLGNRQDEQYF.

The rearrangement links TRBV30 to TRBJ2-5; D gene uncertain. The V end lost 2 bases, the J end lost 5 bases, and 9 bases lay between the germline ends. The CDR3 runs to 12 residues. Per the germline V gene, CDR1 is GTSNPN and CDR2 is SVGIG (reference sequence). The CDR3 sequence: CAWSNSWETQYF. The DNA for the CDR3 is TGTGCCTGGAGTAACTCATGGGAGACCCAGTACTTC.

The V and J genes are TRBV5-6 and TRBJ2-1; unclear D gene. V dropped 0 bases and J dropped 8 bases, with 6 bases sitting between them. The CDR3 totals 12 residues. Germline assignment: CDR1 SGHDT and CDR2 YYEEEE. CDR3 in DNA: TGTGCCAGCAGCTTGGAATTCCATGAGCAGTTCTTC. This encodes CASSLEFHEQFF.

This chain uses TRBV5-1 with TRBJ2-1; TRBD1 is a possible D gene (5 bases). This CDR3 is built from 13 residues. In germline, CDR1 is SGHRS, CDR2 YFSETQ. Trimming left V 0 bases short and J 7 bases short, with 8 bases between. CDR3 loop: CASSLEPGNEQFF. Here the CDR3 DNA reads TGCGCCAGCAGCTTGGAGCCAGGGAATGAGCAGTTCTTC.

This chain joins TRBV7-9 and TRBJ1-2, with a tentative D call TRBD1 (5 bases). The V gene lost 10 bases and the J gene lost 5 bases, with 14 bases spanning the gap. This CDR3 spans 12 amino acids. Germline CDR1 SEHNR, CDR2 FQNEAQ (reference sequence). Here the CDR3 reads CATPGGGYGYTF. The DNA for the CDR3 is TGTGCCACCCCCGGGGGGGGATATGGCTACACCTTC.

This clone showed up just once. The chain recombines TRBV7-3 with TRBJ2-3, with 14 bases fitting TRBD2. Looked up from germline, CDR1 is SGHTA and CDR2 is FQGTGA. CDR3 size: 16 residues. With V trimmed by 5 bases and J by 7 bases, 8 bases remained unmatched. The CDR3 nucleotides read TGTGCCAGCAGCCTGACTAGCGGGGGGGTCGGGAATACGCAGTATTTT. This translates into CASSLTSGGVGNTQYF.

The chain employs TRBV24-1 and TRBJ2-5; 12 bases agree with TRBD1. This CDR3 is 16 amino acids long. V lost 4 bases to trimming and J lost 2 bases; unmatched junction nucleotides: 4. Germline V CDR1 and CDR2: KGHDR, SFDVKD. CDR3: CATSDWGQGAQETQYF. CDR3 DNA: TGTGCCACCAGTGACTGGGGACAGGGGGCGCAAGAGACCCAGTACTTC.

This chain links TRBV24-1 with TRBJ2-2; 16 bases map to TRBD2. Trimming took 5 bases from V and 3 from J; bases not matched to a gene: 8. Germline-derived CDR1 and CDR2 are KGHDR and SFDVKD. CDR3 length: 19 amino acids. For the CDR3, the DNA is TGTGCCACCAGTGGCGGGACTAGCGGGGGGGAATGGGACACCGGGGAGCTGTTTTTT. This sequence encodes CATSGGTSGGEWDTGELFF.

The chain joins TRBV10-3 to TRBJ1-6; 7 nucleotides agree with TRBD1. V was clipped by 7 bases and J by 7 bases; unmatched bases: 7. Germline loops: CDR1 ENHRY, CDR2 SYGVKD. The CDR3 consists of 14 residues. Here the CDR3 DNA reads TGTGCCATCATGCAGGGGGGCGCGAATTCACCCCTCCACTTT. The encoded protein is CAIMQGGANSPLHF.

V gene TRBV2 combines with J gene TRBJ1-3, with D possibly matching TRBD1 (5 bases). Trimming took off 6 bases at V and 3 bases at J, with 18 bases between the two ends. Germline V gene lookup returns CDR1 SNHLY and CDR2 FYNNEI. The CDR3 extends over 16 amino acids. CDR3 nucleotides: TGTGCCAGCAGCGCCGGGAGGGGTATGAGTGGAAACACCATATATTTT. Translating gives CASSAGRGMSGNTIYF.

The V gene is TRBV13, the J gene TRBJ1-1; D perhaps matches TRBD1 (5 bases). Trimming took 0 bases from V and 1 from J, leaving 24 bases between them. Germline CDR1 reads PRHDT; CDR2 reads FYEKMQ (reference sequence). This CDR3 spans 20 amino acids. Here the CDR3 reads CASSLGRGGVPYDSNTEAFF. The CDR3 DNA is TGTGCCAGCAGCTTAGGCCGTGGGGGGGTGCCTTACGATTCGAACACTGAAGCTTTCTTT.

The V and J genes are TRBV6-5 and TRBJ2-1, with D perhaps TRBD2 (5 bases). Trimming left V 7 bases short and J 9 bases short, with 22 bases between. Germline V gives CDR1 MNHEY, CDR2 SVGAGI. The CDR3 has 15 amino acids. Here the CDR3 reads CASTVKLGGRGEQFF. The CDR3 nucleotides are TGTGCCAGCACTGTCAAGCTAGGTGGGAGAGGTGAGCAGTTCTTC.

J is TRBJ2-7 and V is TRBV5-1; D is uncertain. Germline V gene lookup returns CDR1 SGHRS and CDR2 YFSETQ. The CDR3 length is 13 residues. V lost 1 base, J lost 5 bases, and 10 bases lay in between. DNA for the CDR3: TGCGCCAGCAGCTTGTCGGGTGGCGACGAGCAGTACTTC. Translating gives CASSLSGGDEQYF.

The chain joins TRBV30 to TRBJ2-7; TRBD2 agrees at 7 bases. Germline V CDR1 and CDR2: GTSNPN, SVGIG (reference sequence). The CDR3 runs 12 residues. Trimming removed 8 bases from V and 5 bases from J; junction bases left unmatched: 9. CDR3 region: CAGTIAEDEQYF. CDR3 DNA: TGTGCCGGGACTATCGCGGAGGACGAGCAGTACTTC. Together with reference TRBV30 and TRBJ2-7, the CDR3 gives the full variable domain: SQTIHQWPATLVQPVGSPLSLECTVEGTSNPNLYWYRQAAGRGLQLLFYSVGIGQISSEVPQNLSASRPQDRQFILSSKKLLLSDSGFYLCAGTIAEDEQYFGPGTRLTVT.

This clone was counted once. The rearrangement links TRBV7-3 to TRBJ2-7; no reliable D call. Germline assignment: CDR1 SGHTA and CDR2 FQGTGA. The germline V and J ends were trimmed by 4 bases and 3 bases, with 10 bases remaining between them. The CDR3 contains 13 residues. CDR3 sequence reads: CASSSRPFYEQYF. CDR3 bases: TGTGCCAGCAGCTCCCGGCCCTTCTACGAGCAGTACTTC. The full variable domain, with the rest looked up from reference TRBV7-3 and TRBJ2-7, is GAGVSQTPSNKVTEKGKYVELRCDPISGHTALYWYRQSLGQGPEFLIYFQGTGAADDSGLPNDRFFAVRPEGSVSTLKIQRTERGDSAVYLCASSSRPFYEQYFGPGTRLTVT.

The chain recombines TRBV6-1 with TRBJ1-1; D uncertain. The CDR3 length is 12 residues. The germline V gene has CDR1 MNHNS and CDR2 SASEGT. The ends were cut back, 2 bases at V and 11 bases at J, with 12 bases in the middle. The CDR3 loop reads CASSESHWGAFF. The CDR3 DNA sequence: TGTGCCAGCAGTGAAAGTCACTGGGGTGCTTTCTTT.

The rearrangement links TRBV27 to TRBJ1-1, with TRBD1 identical over 9 bases. V gave up 3 bases and J gave up 12 bases; unmatched junction bases: 11. The CDR3 length is 14 residues. CDR1 and CDR2 (germline): MNHEY, SMNVEV (reference sequence). CDR3 in amino acids: CASSFSRDRVLTFF. The CDR3 DNA reads TGTGCCAGCAGTTTCTCTAGGGACAGGGTTCTCACTTTCTTT.

V usage is TRBV23-1 and J usage is TRBJ1-2; D is unclear. TRBV23-1 is filed as an ORF, its function uncertain. Trimming left V 10 bases short and J 7 bases short, with 13 bases between. The CDR3 is made up of 11 amino acids. The CDR3 loop is CAIQAVSGYTF. The CDR3 DNA is TGCGCCATCCAGGCGGTATCTGGCTACACCTTC.

This chain joins TRBV7-3 and TRBJ1-5; D perhaps matches TRBD1 (5 bases). The CDR3 has 15 amino acids. Looked up from germline, CDR1 is SGHTA and CDR2 is FQGTGA. V lost 5 bases, J lost 10 bases, and 21 bases lay in between. In DNA, the CDR3 is TGTGCCAGCAGCCGATCCGGGACGCGAGGGTCACCCCAGCATTTT. It encodes CASSRSGTRGSPQHF.

The V call is TRBV7-9, the J call TRBJ1-2; TRBD1 aligns across 7 bases. CDR1 SEHNR and CDR2 FQNEAQ come from the germline V gene (reference sequence). Trimming removed 4 bases from V and 14 bases from J; junction bases left unmatched: 10. This CDR3 spans 12 amino acids. The CDR3 spells CASSSTGFAITF. DNA of the CDR3: TGTGCCAGCAGCTCGACAGGGTTTGCTATTACCTTC.

This chain links TRBV19 with TRBJ2-7; tentatively, D is TRBD1 (5 bases). The germline V gene encodes CDR1 LNHDA and CDR2 SQIVND (reference sequence). The CDR3 sequence is 15 residues long. The V end lost 5 bases, the J end lost 2 bases, and 16 bases lay between the germline ends. The CDR3 DNA follows: TGTGCCAGTAGTGCACAGGCCAGCAGCCCCTACGAGCAGTACTTC. Amino acids: CASSAQASSPYEQYF.

V gene TRBV29-1 combines with J gene TRBJ2-2, with D tentatively TRBD1 (6 bases). Germline loops: CDR1 SQVTM, CDR2 ANQGSEA. The CDR3 is 18 residues long. V lost 4 bases, J lost 0 bases, and 21 bases lay in between. The CDR3 is CSVGLGTRGFANTGELFF. CDR3 nucleotides: TGCAGCGTTGGTCTGGGGACAAGGGGTTTTGCGAACACCGGGGAGCTGTTTTTT.

The J gene is TRBJ2-7, the V gene TRBV6-1; D unresolved. The CDR3 spans 14 residues. Germline V gene data show CDR1 as MNHNS and CDR2 as SASEGT. V lost 2 bases and J 5 bases, leaving 13 bases between the germline ends. Here the CDR3 reads CASSEILGFNEQYF. CDR3 DNA: TGTGCCAGCAGTGAAATTTTGGGGTTTAACGAGCAGTACTTC.

V gene TRBV27 combines with J gene TRBJ1-1, with D maybe TRBD1 (6 bases). The CDR3 consists of 14 residues. V lost 4 bases and J lost 4, with 13 bases in between. The germline gives CDR1 MNHEY, CDR2 SMNVEV (reference sequence). The CDR3 sequence: CASSSIRGPTEAFF. The CDR3 bases are TGTGCCAGCAGTTCCATCAGGGGACCCACTGAAGCTTTCTTT.

The DNA of the CDR3 is TGTGCCAGCAGTTCATCGGGGGCCGTGATCCAAGAGACCCAGTACTTC. Translation gives CASSSSGAVIQETQYF. V gene TRBV6-5 combines with J gene TRBJ2-5; perhaps D is TRBD1 or TRBD2 (6 bases each). V shed 4 bases and J shed 1 base, with 16 bases lying between them. CDR1 MNHEY and CDR2 SVGAGI come from the germline V gene. This CDR3 has 16 amino acids.

The chain uses TRBV5-1 and TRBJ1-2, with 9 positions matching TRBD1. The V gene end was trimmed by 4 bases and the J gene end by 8 bases; junction bases not matched to a gene: 6. The CDR3 is 13 residues long. The germline V gene has CDR1 SGHRS and CDR2 YFSETQ. Written as DNA, the CDR3 is TGCGCCAGCAGCACGGACAGGGGTGGCGGCTACACCTTC. Residues: CASSTDRGGGYTF.

The J gene is TRBJ2-2, the V gene TRBV7-9; possibly TRBD1 or TRBD2 for D (5 bases each). The CDR3 runs 15 residues. V lost 1 base to trimming and J lost 3 bases, with 9 bases between them. Germline V lookup: CDR1 SEHNR, CDR2 FQNEAQ (reference sequence). The DNA for the CDR3 is TGTGCCAGCAGCTTAGTGGGACGGGACACCGGGGAGCTGTTTTTT. This translates into CASSLVGRDTGELFF.

V usage is TRBV5-1 and J usage is TRBJ2-3; the D gene is possibly TRBD2 (6 bases). The ends were cut back, 0 bases at V and 0 bases at J, with 11 bases in the middle. The CDR3 runs 16 residues. Germline V gene sequence: CDR1 SGHRS, CDR2 YFSETQ. Written as DNA, the CDR3 is TGCGCCAGCAGCTTGGTGTTAGCGGAGAGCACAGATACGCAGTATTTT. It codes for CASSLVLAESTDTQYF.

The rearrangement uses TRBV9 and TRBJ1-5; no reliable D call. V dropped 4 bases and J dropped 5 bases, with 16 bases sitting between them. CDR3 length: 15 residues. Germline CDR1 and CDR2: SGDLS and YYNGEE. The DNA of the CDR3 is TGTGCCAGCAGCCCCGCGCCCGGCGCAGATCAGCCCCAGCATTTT. It yields the protein CASSPAPGADQPQHF.

The CDR3 spells CASSLIRVNEQFF. CDR3 bases: TGTGCCAGCAGCTTAATTAGGGTCAATGAGCAGTTCTTC. The chain is built from TRBV5-6 and TRBJ2-1, with no clear D. Germline V gene sequence: CDR1 SGHDT, CDR2 YYEEEE. The CDR3 loop spans 13 amino acids. V was trimmed by 2 bases and J by 6 bases, leaving 9 bases between them.